The T cell receptor beta chain under discussion was sequenced for a study of blood T cell repertoires in COVID-19 (TCRdb year 2020). Context from the whole study: Samples from collaborators originated in the United States, Italy and Spain and spanned both the acute and convalescent phases of COVID-19. Deeply sampled blood TCRbeta repertoires from subjects exposed to, actively infected with, or recovered from COVID-19 were included in the dataset. The material from the prospective study consisted of cDNA or gDNA derived from T cells, B-cell-depleted T cells, or PBMCs. Samples were obtained from the ongoing ImmuneRACE study (first 160 participants) and from roughly 1,300 subjects provided by 6 global collaborators. The repertoires were released in a freely available public database intended as a resource for research on the immune response to SARS-CoV-2. Nearly every sample came with metadata listing a de-identified subject ID, COVID-19 status, age in years and sex. Where available, HLA class I and class II types were obtained from metadata supplied by the sample provider rather than from assay-based typing. Here is what the overall study found, with its caveats: How much clinical and demographic metadata was included differed by source and by participant, and the metadata was provided uncurated.

As concerns this clone: Its antigen is not yet known. One base away there is no much larger clone; base qualities are not given.

One collaborating source in Seattle enrolled patients during active infection and followed them longitudinally through the course of disease. Collaborating institutions collected whole blood in K2EDTA tubes following their own protocols. Collaborator samples were shipped for TCRbeta analysis as frozen whole blood, isolated PBMCs, or DNA extracted from either sample type. The immunoSEQ Assay, a bias-controlled multiplex PCR, was used to amplify TCRbeta CDR3 regions from genomic DNA. The source study handled its data this way. The number of nucleated cells in each sample was estimated from the amplification of reference gene primers within the assay. To quantify the absolute abundance of each unique TCRbeta CDR3 rearrangement, sequence reads were collapsed and filtered. For each sample, productive Simpson clonality was calculated as the square root of Simpson's diversity index over productive rearrangements. Drawn from immuneACCESS, this table holds only the in-frame rearrangements with V and J called that TCRdb kept. Clones are partly lost; checked studies trace under half to an unresolved V gene and leave the rest unexplained. Clonal size and the V and J genes are those of that table, whereas D and trimming came from the DNA. The sample data list about 180,000 clones, and about 81% of these were observed just once. The ten largest clones add up to 12% of the sample.

Cut back by 4 bases and 4 bases, the V and J ends lie 20 bases apart. Reading from cysteine to phenylalanine, the CDR3 counts 17 amino acids. The retained sequence is limited to the CDR3, 51 bases, with the frame set at the first base. Reading the germline V gene gives CDR1 SGHDN and CDR2 FVKESK. The chain was built from TRBV14 and TRBJ2-1, with a weak D call of TRBD2 (5 bases match). The sequencing sample was made of peripheral blood. The clonotype comes from an elderly woman with COVID-19, enrolled during active disease. The DNA sequence is given as TGTGCCAGCAGCCCTGGCCACGGGCGGGTTGGATACAATGAGCAGTTCTTC. It is translated as CASSPGHGRVGYNEQFF.